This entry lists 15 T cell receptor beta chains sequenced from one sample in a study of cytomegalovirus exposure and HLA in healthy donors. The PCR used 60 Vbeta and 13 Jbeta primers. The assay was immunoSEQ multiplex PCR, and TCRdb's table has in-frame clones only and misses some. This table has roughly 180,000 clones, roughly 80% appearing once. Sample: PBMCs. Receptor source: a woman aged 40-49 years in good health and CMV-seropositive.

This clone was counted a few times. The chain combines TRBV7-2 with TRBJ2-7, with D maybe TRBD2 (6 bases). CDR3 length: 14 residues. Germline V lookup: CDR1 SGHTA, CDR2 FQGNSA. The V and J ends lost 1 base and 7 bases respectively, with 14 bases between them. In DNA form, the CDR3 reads TGTGCCAGCAGCTTAGTGGAGGGGAAGACGGAGCAGTACTTC. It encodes CASSLVEGKTEQYF.

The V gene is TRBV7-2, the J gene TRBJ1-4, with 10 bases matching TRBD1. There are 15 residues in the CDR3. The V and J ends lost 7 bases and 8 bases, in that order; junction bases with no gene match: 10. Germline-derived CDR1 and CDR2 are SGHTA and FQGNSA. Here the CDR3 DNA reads TGTGCCAGCACCGATAGGACAGGGGGAAAGGAAAAACTGTTTTTT. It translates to CASTDRTGGKEKLFF. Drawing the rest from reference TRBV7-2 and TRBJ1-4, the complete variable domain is GAGVSQSPSNKVTEKGKDVELRCDPISGHTALYWYRQSLGQGLEFLIYFQGNSAPDKSGLPSDRFSAERTGGSVSTLTIQRTQQEDSAVYLCASTDRTGGKEKLFFGSGTQLSVL.

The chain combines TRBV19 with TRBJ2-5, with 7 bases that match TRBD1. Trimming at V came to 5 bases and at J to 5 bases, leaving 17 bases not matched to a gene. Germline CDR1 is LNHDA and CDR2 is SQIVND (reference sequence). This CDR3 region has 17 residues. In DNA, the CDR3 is TGTGCCAGTAGTTCAACTAAGGGGGCGCTTGGTCGGGAGACCCAGTACTTC. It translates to CASSSTKGALGRETQYF.

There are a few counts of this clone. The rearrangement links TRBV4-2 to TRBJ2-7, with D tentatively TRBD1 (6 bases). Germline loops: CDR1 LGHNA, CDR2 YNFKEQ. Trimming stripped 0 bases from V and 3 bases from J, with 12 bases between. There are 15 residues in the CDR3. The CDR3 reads CASSQDGPGDYEQYF. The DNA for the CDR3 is TGTGCCAGCAGCCAAGATGGTCCAGGGGACTACGAGCAGTACTTC.

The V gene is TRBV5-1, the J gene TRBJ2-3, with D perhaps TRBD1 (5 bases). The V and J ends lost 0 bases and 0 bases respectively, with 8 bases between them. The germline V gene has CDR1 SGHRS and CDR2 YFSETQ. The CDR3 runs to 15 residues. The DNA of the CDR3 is TGCGCCAGCAGCTTGGATGACAGTAGCACAGATACGCAGTATTTT. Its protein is CASSLDDSSTDTQYF.

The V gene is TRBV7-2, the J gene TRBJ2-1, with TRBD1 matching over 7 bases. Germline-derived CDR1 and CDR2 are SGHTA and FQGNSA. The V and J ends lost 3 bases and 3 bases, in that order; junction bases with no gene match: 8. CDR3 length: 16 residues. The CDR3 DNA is TGTGCCAGCAGCTTCGCGCGGACAGGATTCTACAATGAGCAGTTCTTC. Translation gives CASSFARTGFYNEQFF. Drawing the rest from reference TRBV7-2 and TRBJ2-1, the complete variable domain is GAGVSQSPSNKVTEKGKDVELRCDPISGHTALYWYRQSLGQGLEFLIYFQGNSAPDKSGLPSDRFSAERTGGSVSTLTIQRTQQEDSAVYLCASSFARTGFYNEQFFGPGTRLTVL.

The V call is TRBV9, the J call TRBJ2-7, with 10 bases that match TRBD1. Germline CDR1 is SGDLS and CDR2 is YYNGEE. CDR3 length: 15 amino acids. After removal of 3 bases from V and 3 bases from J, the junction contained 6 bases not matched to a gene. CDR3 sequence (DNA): TGTGCCAGCAGCGCCAGACAGGGGGCGGACTACGAGCAGTACTTC. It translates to CASSARQGADYEQYF.

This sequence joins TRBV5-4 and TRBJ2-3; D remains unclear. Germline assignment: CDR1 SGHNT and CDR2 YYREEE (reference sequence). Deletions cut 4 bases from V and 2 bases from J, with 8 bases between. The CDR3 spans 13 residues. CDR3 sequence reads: CASSLDHTDTQYF. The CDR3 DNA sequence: TGTGCCAGCAGCCTGGATCACACAGATACGCAGTATTTT.

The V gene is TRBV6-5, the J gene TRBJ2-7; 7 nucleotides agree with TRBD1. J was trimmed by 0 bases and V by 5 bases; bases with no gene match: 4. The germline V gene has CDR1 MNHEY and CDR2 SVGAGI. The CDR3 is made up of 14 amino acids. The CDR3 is CASSTDRVSYEQYF. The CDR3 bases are TGTGCCAGCAGTACTGACAGGGTCTCCTACGAGCAGTACTTC.

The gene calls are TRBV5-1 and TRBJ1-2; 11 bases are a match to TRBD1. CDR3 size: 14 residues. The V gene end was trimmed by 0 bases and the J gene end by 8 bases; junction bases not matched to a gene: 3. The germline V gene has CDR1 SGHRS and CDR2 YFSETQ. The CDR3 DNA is TGCGCCAGCAGCTTGGTTGGGACAGGGGGAGGCTACACCTTC. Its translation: CASSLVGTGGGYTF. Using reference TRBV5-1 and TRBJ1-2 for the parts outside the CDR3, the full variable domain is KAGVTQTPRYLIKTRGQQVTLSCSPISGHRSVSWYQQTPGQGLQFLFEYFSETQRNKGNFPGRFSGRQFSNSRSEMNVSTLELGDSALYLCASSLVGTGGGYTFGSGTRLTVV.

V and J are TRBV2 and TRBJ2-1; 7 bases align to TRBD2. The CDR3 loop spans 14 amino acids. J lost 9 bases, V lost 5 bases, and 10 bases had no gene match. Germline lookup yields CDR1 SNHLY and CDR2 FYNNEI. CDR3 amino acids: CASSSPGLLSEQFF. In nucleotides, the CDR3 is TGTGCCAGCAGTTCTCCGGGACTACTCTCTGAGCAGTTCTTC.

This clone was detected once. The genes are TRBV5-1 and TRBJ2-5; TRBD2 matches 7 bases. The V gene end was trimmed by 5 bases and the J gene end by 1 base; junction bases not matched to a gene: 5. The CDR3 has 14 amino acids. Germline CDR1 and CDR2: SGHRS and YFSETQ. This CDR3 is CASRDTSAQETQYF. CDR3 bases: TGCGCCAGCAGGGACACTAGCGCCCAAGAGACCCAGTACTTC.

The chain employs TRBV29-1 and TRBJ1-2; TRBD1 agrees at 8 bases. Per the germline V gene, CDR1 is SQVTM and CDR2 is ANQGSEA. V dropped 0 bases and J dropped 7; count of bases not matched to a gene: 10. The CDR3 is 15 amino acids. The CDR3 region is CSVEDNRTGQSGYTF. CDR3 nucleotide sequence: TGCAGCGTTGAAGATAATCGGACAGGGCAGAGTGGCTACACCTTC.

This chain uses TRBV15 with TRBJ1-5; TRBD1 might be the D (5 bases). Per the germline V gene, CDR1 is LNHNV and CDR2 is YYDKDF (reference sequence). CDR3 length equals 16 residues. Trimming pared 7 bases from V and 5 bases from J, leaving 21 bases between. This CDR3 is CATTQGGLSTHQPQHF. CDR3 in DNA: TGTGCCACCACCCAGGGAGGATTGAGCACCCATCAGCCCCAGCATTTT.

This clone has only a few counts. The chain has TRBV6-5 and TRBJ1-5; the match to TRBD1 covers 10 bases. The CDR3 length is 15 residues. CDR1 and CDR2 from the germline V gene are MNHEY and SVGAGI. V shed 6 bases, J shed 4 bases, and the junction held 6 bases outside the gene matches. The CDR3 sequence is CASRSLGQGNQPQHF. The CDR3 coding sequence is TGTGCCAGCAGATCCTTGGGACAGGGGAATCAGCCCCAGCATTTT.